What follows is one T cell receptor beta chain and its context. The specificity of this receptor is unknown. No clone much larger than this one lies a single base away; base qualities are absent. These data come from a study of CD8 T cells in ankylosing spondylitis (dated by TCRdb to about 2017). General notes on the study: The study set out to find disease-linked TCR variants by profiling T cell receptor beta repertoires in ankylosing spondylitis patients and healthy donors. The full study cohort comprised about 24 ankylosing spondylitis patients and about 110 healthy donors. Samples of peripheral blood were taken, and for ankylosing spondylitis patients, synovial fluid was collected as well. Overall results and qualifications from the work: The disease-linked clones had a CD8+ phenotype and were found at relatively low frequencies in peripheral blood. Some motif variants had previously been reported in the synovial fluid and blood of reactive arthritis patients, which suggests shared mechanisms of disease initiation. Significant enrichment of the disease-linked clones was reported in matched synovial fluid samples from ankylosing spondylitis patients. Blood from ankylosing spondylitis patients appeared to be characterized by a TCR beta motif made up of about 8 highly homologous amino acid variants.

TCRdb shows the sequencer as Illumina HiSeq 2500. Quantitative 5'-RACE with molecular barcodes was used to prepare TCR beta libraries. As for the authors' bioinformatics: To identify disease-linked TCR variants, a new computational method was used, one built on a probabilistic model of VDJ rearrangement. TCRdb reprocessing: public reads trimmed at Q25 with fastp, clones called with MiXCR, in-frame beta chains kept. Rows with one shared CDR3 protein collapse into an entry with the most common genes and DNA. V and J calls and clone size were set by TCRdb, not the authors. Within this sample are roughly 46,000 distinct CDR3 sequences, with 3% to 4% of them counted one time only. Approximately 4% of the sample is taken by the ten largest. The CDR3 measures 18 amino acids from cysteine to phenylalanine. Here the CDR3 DNA is all that survives: 54 bases in frame from base 1. V sheds 1 base and J sheds 0 bases, leaving 16 bases between their ends. The germline V gene encodes CDR1 SGDLS and CDR2 YYNGEE.

Recombination joined TRBV9 with TRBJ2-2; the D region possibly corresponds to TRBD2 (6 bases align). The source of this sequence is a female donor with ankylosing spondylitis or in good health (not recorded which). What was sequenced was blood, either unsorted or a sorted T cell fraction (not recorded which). The nucleotide sequence reads as follows: TGTGCCAGCAGCGTATCGGCAGGGCCGGGGGCGAACACCGGGGAGCTGTTTTTT. Translated, it gives CASSVSAGPGANTGELFF.